The present TCR beta chain was sequenced within a study of shared clonotypes between healthy human individuals. About the research overall: CD4 naive and memory got three plates each, CD8 naive two, CD8 memory one. Findings of the study overall: In having few donors, the study represented limited genetic and exposure-history diversity.

Concerning this clone: Its antigen is still unknown.

The germline V gene encodes CDR1 SGHRS and CDR2 YFSETQ. V lost 1 base and J lost 2, with 12 bases in between. This CDR3 has 15 residues. Over several immunoSEQ plates, each subset's genomic DNA was distributed in even portions. Only in-frame clones appear in the TCRdb table, and some are missing; sequencing was by immunoSEQ multiplex PCR. Counted here are 1,400,000 or so clones, approximately 98.5% occurring once; the ten biggest clones make up about 0.4%. HIV-negative, healthy adults without recent acute infections or vaccinations were the donors. This receptor was identified in a man in his thirties or forties in good health. Sequencing input: naive CD4+ T cells sorted from blood. Subset: CD45RA+ positively selected. The chain combines TRBV5-1 with TRBJ1-1, with D perhaps matching TRBD1 (5 bases). As DNA, the CDR3 is TGCGCCAGCAGCTTGCCTGGGCAGGGCAACACTGAAGCTTTCTTT. This encodes CASSLPGQGNTEAFF. Complete variable domain (other parts from reference TRBV5-1 and TRBJ1-1): KAGVTQTPRYLIKTRGQQVTLSCSPISGHRSVSWYQQTPGQGLQFLFEYFSETQRNKGNFPGRFSGRQFSNSRSEMNVSTLELGDSALYLCASSLPGQGNTEAFFGQGTRLTVV.